The entry below gives a single T cell receptor (beta chain) sequence along with its context. Original data processing: Reference gene primer amplification gave estimated nucleated cell counts. Repertoires were generated with immunoSEQ multiplex PCR, while TCRdb's copy carries only in-frame clones and drops some. V, J and clone size derive from that table, while D and trimming were established from the DNA sequence. The sample includes about 150,000 clones, approximately 88% of them seen just once. This record comes from a study of blood T cell repertoires in COVID-19. Study overall: The United States, Italy and Spain supplied acute and convalescent COVID-19 samples. Nucleic acid was either cDNA or gDNA, and it came from T cells, B-cell-depleted T cells, or PBMCs.

CDR1 and CDR2 from the germline V gene are ENHRY and SYGVKD. Trimming removed 6 bases from V and 6 bases from J; junction bases left unmatched: 8. The CDR3 is 16 residues long. V is TRBV10-3 and J is TRBJ2-2; the match to TRBD2 covers 12 bases. Input material: peripheral blood. This receptor was obtained from a man between 65 and 79 years old with acute or convalescent COVID-19. The CDR3 coding sequence is TGTGCCATCAGCTCAAAGACTAGCGGGAGTGCCGGGGAGCTGTTTTTT. Translating gives CAISSKTSGSAGELFF.